The 20 T cell receptor beta chains reported below all come from one sample, sequenced in a study of shared clonotypes between healthy human individuals. The data were produced by immunoSEQ multiplex PCR, yet TCRdb's version contains in-frame clones alone and is incomplete. The repertoire holds over a million clones, approximately 80% seen once, with under 0.8% in the top ten. The sequenced sample was memory CD4+ T cells from PBMCs. Subset given: CD45RA-negative fraction. All receptors derive from a man aged 18 to 29 in good health. Some clones in this sample may be carry-over from other donors' samples.

The V call is TRBV2, the J call TRBJ1-5; TRBD1 is a possible D gene (5 bases). Germline-derived CDR1 and CDR2 are SNHLY and FYNNEI. Deletions cut 5 bases from V and 4 bases from J, with 12 bases between. This CDR3 is 14 amino acids long. The CDR3 DNA is TGTGCCAGCAGTCGCAGTTCAGGGAATCAGCCCCAGCATTTT. It specifies CASSRSSGNQPQHF.

J is TRBJ2-3 and V is TRBV15; TRBD1 aligns across 9 bases. This CDR3 is 16 amino acids long. Germline assignment: CDR1 LNHNV and CDR2 YYDKDF (reference sequence). The V and J ends lost 1 base and 3 bases, in that order; junction bases with no gene match: 5. CDR3 sequence (DNA): TGTGCCACCAGCAGAGCTCGGACAGGGGCGACAGATACGCAGTATTTT. This encodes CATSRARTGATDTQYF.

This clone was found once. J is TRBJ1-1 and V is TRBV18; TRBD1 agrees at 7 bases. The CDR3 loop spans 15 amino acids. The trim removed 1 base at V and 0 bases at J, leaving 2 bases unmatched. In germline, CDR1 is KGHSH, CDR2 LQKENI. The CDR3 sequence is CASSPLGTVNTEAFF. The CDR3 DNA sequence: TGTGCCAGCTCACCACTGGGGACAGTGAACACTGAAGCTTTCTTT.

This clone has more than one count but fewer than ten. Other nucleotide sequences in the sample specify the same CDR3. The chain recombines TRBV28 with TRBJ1-5; D gene uncertain. This CDR3 is built from 14 residues. V was cut by 6 bases and J by 4 bases, with 13 bases left in between. CDR1 MDHEN and CDR2 SYDVKM come from the germline V gene. CDR3 nucleotides: TGTGCCAGCAGCCTACAAACAGTGAATCAGCCCCAGCATTTT. It encodes CASSLQTVNQPQHF.

V gene TRBV27 combines with J gene TRBJ1-1; the D is unclear. The CDR3 sequence is 11 residues long. Trimming took 4 bases from V and 5 from J, leaving 5 bases between them. Per germline, CDR1 MNHEY and CDR2 SMNVEV (reference sequence). CDR3 loop: CASSWGTEAFF. DNA of the CDR3: TGTGCCAGCAGTTGGGGAACTGAAGCTTTCTTT.

V usage is TRBV5-1 and J usage is TRBJ2-5, with D perhaps TRBD2 (5 bases). CDR3 length equals 15 residues. CDR1 SGHRS and CDR2 YFSETQ come from the germline V gene. Trimming pared 0 bases from V and 4 bases from J, leaving 13 bases between. This CDR3 reads CASSLVVLASETQYF. DNA for the CDR3: TGCGCCAGCAGCTTGGTGGTGCTAGCATCAGAGACCCAGTACTTC. The whole variable domain, filled in from reference TRBV5-1 and TRBJ2-5, reads KAGVTQTPRYLIKTRGQQVTLSCSPISGHRSVSWYQQTPGQGLQFLFEYFSETQRNKGNFPGRFSGRQFSNSRSEMNVSTLELGDSALYLCASSLVVLASETQYFGPGTRLLVL.

This chain uses TRBV2 with TRBJ1-5, with D unclear. The germline CDR1 and CDR2 sequences are SNHLY and FYNNEI. This CDR3 region has 13 residues. Between the trimmed V and J ends, which lost 4 bases and 0 bases, there was a span of 4 bases. CDR3 loop: CASSAYSNQPQHF. Written as DNA, the CDR3 is TGTGCCAGCAGTGCCTATAGCAATCAGCCCCAGCATTTT.

The J gene is TRBJ2-7, the V gene TRBV7-3; D is possibly TRBD2 (6 bases). V lost 5 bases to trimming and J lost 2 bases, with 16 bases between them. Per germline, CDR1 SGHTA and CDR2 FQGTGA. The CDR3 runs 15 residues. This CDR3 is CASSLRRDLPYEQYF. CDR3 in DNA: TGTGCCAGCAGCCTGCGCCGGGACTTGCCCTACGAGCAGTACTTC.

This clone was counted a single time. The chain joins TRBV7-8 to TRBJ2-1; 7 bases line up with TRBD1. This CDR3 is built from 14 residues. Germline assignment: CDR1 SGHVS and CDR2 FQNEAQ. V lost 5 bases to trimming and J lost 4 bases; unmatched junction nucleotides: 5. CDR3 coding DNA: TGTGCCAGCAGCGAACGGACAGGATACAATGAGCAGTTCTTC. It specifies CASSERTGYNEQFF.

This clone was seen once. The chain recombines TRBV5-1 with TRBJ2-1, with D perhaps matching TRBD1 or TRBD2 (5 bases each). The germline gives CDR1 SGHRS, CDR2 YFSETQ. The V gene lost 1 base and the J gene lost 4 bases, with 15 bases spanning the gap. The CDR3 runs to 16 residues. The CDR3 coding sequence is TGCGCCAGCAGCTTGAATGTAGGAGGACAATACAATGAGCAGTTCTTC. This translates into CASSLNVGGQYNEQFF.

This clone was observed a few times. The V call is TRBV18, the J call TRBJ1-4; 7 nucleotides align to TRBD1. Germline V gene sequence: CDR1 KGHSH, CDR2 LQKENI. This CDR3 has 14 residues. Germline trimming cut 3 bases from V and 7 bases from J; bases unmatched to any gene: 5. The CDR3 spells CASSPTGFGEKLFF. The CDR3 DNA follows: TGTGCCAGCTCACCGACAGGGTTCGGTGAAAAACTGTTTTTT.

The gene calls are TRBV7-9 and TRBJ1-6; possible D gene TRBD1, 6 bases. Germline CDR1 SEHNR, CDR2 FQNEAQ (reference sequence). The CDR3 length is 15 residues. V was pared by 1 base and J by 8 bases, with 12 bases between. CDR3 loop: CASSLGQGLDSPLHF. For the CDR3, the DNA is TGTGCCAGCAGCTTAGGGCAGGGGCTTGATTCACCCCTCCACTTT.

The chain uses TRBV27 and TRBJ2-5; 8 bases align to TRBD1. This CDR3 has 15 residues. V gave up 8 bases and J gave up 7 bases; unmatched junction bases: 15. Per the germline V gene, CDR1 is MNHEY and CDR2 is SMNVEV (reference sequence). CDR3 sequence reads: CASGGRQGAVVTQYF. The CDR3 DNA follows: TGTGCCAGCGGTGGTCGGCAGGGGGCTGTGGTGACCCAGTACTTC.

The chain couples TRBV20-1 to TRBJ1-2; D is ambiguous. This CDR3 region has 11 residues. Germline CDR1 reads DFQATT; CDR2 reads SNEGSKA (reference sequence). Trimming shortened V by 8 bases and J by 4 bases, and 11 bases separated the two germline ends. CDR3 DNA: TGCAGTTACATGGACCCCTATGGCTACACCTTC. Translation: CSYMDPYGYTF.

The rearrangement joins TRBV27 to TRBJ2-3; 13 bases fit TRBD2. After removal of 3 bases from V and 6 bases from J, the junction contained 12 bases not matched to a gene. The CDR3 sequence is 18 residues long. Germline lookup yields CDR1 MNHEY and CDR2 SMNVEV (reference sequence). CDR3 residues: CASSFRTSGRAEVDTQYF. In DNA, the CDR3 is TGTGCCAGCAGTTTTCGCACTAGCGGGAGGGCCGAGGTGGATACGCAGTATTTT.

This chain connects TRBV6-1 to TRBJ1-4; D call uncertain. The CDR3 consists of 16 residues. V dropped 3 bases and J dropped 4 bases, with 15 bases sitting between them. Germline CDR1 is MNHNS and CDR2 is SASEGT. This CDR3 reads CASSDRAGGVNEKLFF. DNA for the CDR3: TGTGCCAGCAGTGATCGGGCAGGTGGGGTTAATGAAAAACTGTTTTTT.

The chain joins TRBV11-3 to TRBJ2-3, with a tentative D call TRBD2 (5 bases). The V and J ends lost 5 bases and 6 bases respectively, with 21 bases between them. CDR1 SGHNT and CDR2 YENEEA come from the germline V gene. The CDR3 contains 16 residues. CDR3 sequence: CASSTGRRGVADTQYF. The CDR3 DNA follows: TGTGCCAGCAGCACTGGTCGACGGGGAGTCGCGGATACGCAGTATTTT.

Details on this clone: This CDR3 is also generated by other DNA sequences in the sample. V is TRBV2 and J is TRBJ2-1, with D hard to call. Looked up from germline, CDR1 is SNHLY and CDR2 is FYNNEI. V was trimmed by 6 bases and J by 6 bases, leaving 6 bases between them. The CDR3 consists of 11 residues. The CDR3: CASSVLNEQFF. CDR3 DNA sequence: TGTGCCAGCAGCGTCCTCAATGAGCAGTTCTTC.

Notes on this clone: This may come from a read error, since a much larger clone is one base off. This CDR3 is also generated by other DNA sequences in the sample. The V gene is TRBV7-2, the J gene TRBJ2-3; D is ambiguous. The germline V gene has CDR1 SGHTA and CDR2 FQGNSA. Trimming stripped 3 bases from V and 4 bases from J, with 5 bases between. The CDR3 length is 12 residues. This CDR3 reads CASSFGADTQYF. DNA for the CDR3: TGTGCCAGCAGCTTTGGGGCAGATACGCAGTATTTT.

Note on this clone: With only one base between it and a far larger clone, this is likely a read error. Other DNA sequences in this specimen translate into the identical CDR3. CDR3 amino acids: CASSPGTANQPQHF. The CDR3 coding sequence is TGTGCCAGCTCGCCGGGGACAGCCAATCAGCCCCAGCATTTT. The chain is built from TRBV18 and TRBJ1-5; TRBD1 aligns across 7 bases. This CDR3 contains 14 residues. The ends lost 6 bases at V and 3 bases at J; junction bases unmatched: 5. Germline values: CDR1 KGHSH, CDR2 LQKENI.